What follows is one T cell receptor beta chain and its context. Mouse names are used for the genes. Sequencing ends 1 residue short of the CDR3 end; the germline J gene provides the rest. The entry originates in a study of tissue T cells after allogeneic stem cell transplantation. The assay was immunoSEQ multiplex PCR, and TCRdb's table has in-frame clones only and misses some. In the table there are 48,000 or so clones, around 69% of which are singletons. Germline V lookup: CDR1 KGHTA, CDR2 FRNEEI. V dropped 1 base and J dropped 4; count of bases not matched to a gene: 3. The CDR3 is made up of 14 amino acids.

The V and J genes are TRBV24 and TRBJ1-1; TRBD1 aligns across 7 bases. The TCR sequence derives from a pool of C57BL/6 mice in good health. The specimen sequenced was sorted cells pooled from one or two spleens. The DNA read from the CDR3 is TGTGCCAGCAGTCTGTTAGGGGGCTCCACAGAAGTCTTC. Amino acid sequence: CASSLLGGSTEVF. The entire CDR3 protein is CASSLLGGSTEVFF.